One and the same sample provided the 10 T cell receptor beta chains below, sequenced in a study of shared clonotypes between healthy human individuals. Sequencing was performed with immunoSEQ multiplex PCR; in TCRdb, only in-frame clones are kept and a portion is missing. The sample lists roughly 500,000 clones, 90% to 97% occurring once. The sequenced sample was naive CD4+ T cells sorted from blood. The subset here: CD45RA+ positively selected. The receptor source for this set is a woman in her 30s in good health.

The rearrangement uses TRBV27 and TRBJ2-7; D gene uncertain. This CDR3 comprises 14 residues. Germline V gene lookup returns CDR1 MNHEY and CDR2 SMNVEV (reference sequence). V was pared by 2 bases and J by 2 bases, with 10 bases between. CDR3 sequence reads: CASSLRARTYEQYF. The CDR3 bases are TGTGCCAGCAGTTTAAGGGCTAGAACCTACGAGCAGTACTTC.

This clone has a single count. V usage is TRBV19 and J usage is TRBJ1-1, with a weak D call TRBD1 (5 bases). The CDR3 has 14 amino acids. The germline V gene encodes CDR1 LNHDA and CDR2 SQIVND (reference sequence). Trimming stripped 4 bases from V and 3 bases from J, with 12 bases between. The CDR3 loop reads CASSTSQGYTEAFF. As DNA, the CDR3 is TGTGCCAGTAGTACCAGCCAGGGTTACACTGAAGCTTTCTTT.

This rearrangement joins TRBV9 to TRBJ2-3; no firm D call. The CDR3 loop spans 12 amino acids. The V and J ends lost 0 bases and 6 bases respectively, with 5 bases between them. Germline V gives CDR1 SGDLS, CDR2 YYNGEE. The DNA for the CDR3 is TGTGCCAGCAGCGTAGACGGGGATACGCAGTATTTT. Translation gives CASSVDGDTQYF.

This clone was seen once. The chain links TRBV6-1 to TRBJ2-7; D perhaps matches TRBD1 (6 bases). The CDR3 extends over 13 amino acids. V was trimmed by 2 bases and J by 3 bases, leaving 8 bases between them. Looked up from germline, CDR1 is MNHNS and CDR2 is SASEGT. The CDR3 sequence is CASSERTDYEQYF. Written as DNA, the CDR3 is TGTGCCAGCAGTGAAAGGACAGACTACGAGCAGTACTTC.

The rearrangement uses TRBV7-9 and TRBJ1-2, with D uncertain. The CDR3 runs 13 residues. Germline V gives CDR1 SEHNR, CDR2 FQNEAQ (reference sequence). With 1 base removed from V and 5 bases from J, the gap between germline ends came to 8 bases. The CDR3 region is CASSLGSGYGYTF. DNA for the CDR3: TGTGCCAGCAGCTTAGGGTCTGGGTATGGCTACACCTTC.

CDR3: CASSAGEGTQYF. The CDR3 DNA is TGTGCCAGCAGTGCGGGTGAGGGGACCCAGTACTTC. The gene calls are TRBV6-1 and TRBJ2-5, with D possibly being TRBD2 (5 bases). Trimming left V 4 bases short and J 7 bases short, with 10 bases between. This CDR3 has 12 amino acids. CDR1 and CDR2 (germline): MNHNS, SASEGT.

The CDR3 loop reads CASSRDRSSLQPQHF. The CDR3 DNA reads as TGTGCCAGCAGTCGGGACAGGTCGAGTCTTCAGCCCCAGCATTTT. The rearrangement uses TRBV27 and TRBJ1-5; 8 bases agree with TRBD1. The ends lost 5 bases at V and 6 bases at J; junction bases unmatched: 9. The CDR3 extends over 15 amino acids. The germline gives CDR1 MNHEY, CDR2 SMNVEV (reference sequence).

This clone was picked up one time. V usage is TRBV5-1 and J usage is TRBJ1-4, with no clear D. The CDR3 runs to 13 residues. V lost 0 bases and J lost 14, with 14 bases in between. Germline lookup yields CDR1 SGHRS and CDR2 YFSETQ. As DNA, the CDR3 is TGCGCCAGCAGCTTGGACCCCGGACGGGGTCTGTTTTTT. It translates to CASSLDPGRGLFF.

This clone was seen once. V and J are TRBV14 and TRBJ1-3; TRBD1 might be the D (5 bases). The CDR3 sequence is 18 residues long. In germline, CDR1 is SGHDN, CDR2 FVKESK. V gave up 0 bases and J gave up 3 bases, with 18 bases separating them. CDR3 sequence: CASSQDATGHFLGNTIYF. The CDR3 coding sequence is TGTGCCAGCAGCCAAGATGCCACCGGACATTTTCTTGGAAACACCATATATTTT.

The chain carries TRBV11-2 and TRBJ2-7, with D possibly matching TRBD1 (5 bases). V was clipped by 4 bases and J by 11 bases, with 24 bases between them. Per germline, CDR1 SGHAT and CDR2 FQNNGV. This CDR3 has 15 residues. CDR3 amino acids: CASSSSQGPLRLEYF. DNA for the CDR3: TGTGCCAGCAGCTCATCTCAGGGCCCTCTACGACTGGAGTACTTC.